Shown below are 24 T cell receptor beta chains from a single sample sequenced in a study of regulatory T cells in long-lasting Graves disease. Time point of the sample: persistent/refractory GD, antithyroid drugs over 5 years with positive TRAb. Extracted RNA from PBMCs served as the source of the TCR library. Construction of TCR beta libraries relied on iRepertoire HTBI primers and on Arm-PCR targeting CDR3 regions. One entry per CDR3 protein, called by TCRdb with MiXCR from the multiplex PCR reads. This sample has about 470,000 distinct CDR3 sequences, with roughly 20% found just once. Specimen: peripheral blood mononuclear cells (PBMCs), collected when the disease was refractory, from a patient treated with antithyroid drugs. The receptors were sampled from a female donor with Graves disease.

This clonotype was observed at least ten times. The chain is built from TRBV2 and TRBJ2-7; 7 bases are shared with TRBD1. V shed 7 bases and J 4 bases; nucleotides not matched to a gene: 10. The germline V gene encodes CDR1 SNHLY and CDR2 FYNNEI. CDR3 length: 14 amino acids. CDR3 bases: TGTGCCAGCAAGAGACTGGGACAGTCTTACGAGCAGTACTTC. It codes for CASKRLGQSYEQYF.

This clonotype was seen just once. This chain joins TRBV7-3 and TRBJ2-1, with TRBD2 identical over 9 bases. This CDR3 comprises 15 residues. Germline V gene sequence: CDR1 SGHTA, CDR2 FQGTGA. Trimming cost V 2 bases and J 5 bases; bases outside gene matches: 4. The CDR3 loop reads CASSLAGGPNNEQFF. CDR3 sequence (DNA): TGTGCCAGCAGCTTAGCGGGAGGGCCGAACAATGAGCAGTTCTTC.

This rearrangement joins TRBV20-1 to TRBJ2-5; D ambiguous. V was clipped by 3 bases and J by 2 bases, with 10 bases between them. CDR3 length: 13 amino acids. Germline assignment: CDR1 DFQATT and CDR2 SNEGSKA (reference sequence). The CDR3 coding sequence is TGCAGTGCTAGGAACCAGGCGCAAGAGACCCAGTACTTC. This gives the protein CSARNQAQETQYF.

This chain joins TRBV29-1 and TRBJ2-7; TRBD2 might be the D (6 bases). The CDR3 sequence is 11 residues long. Germline CDR1 SQVTM, CDR2 ANQGSEA. The V and J ends lost 4 bases and 6 bases respectively, with 10 bases between them. CDR3 loop: CSVGWDFEQYF. The CDR3 region has the DNA TGCAGCGTTGGATGGGACTTCGAGCAGTACTTC.

This clonotype is a singleton in its sample. In this CDR3 the conserved last residue, phenylalanine or tryptophan, is missing, so a read error is likely. The V call is TRBV6-1, the J call TRBJ1-2; D remains unclear. Germline CDR1 is MNHNS and CDR2 is SASEGT. The CDR3 sequence is 15 residues long. With 5 bases removed from V and 1 base from J, the gap between germline ends came to 14 bases. CDR3 amino acids: CASSPRGGVNYGYTL. The CDR3, as DNA: TGTGCCAGCAGTCCCCGGGGTGGGGTTAACTATGGCTACACCCTC.

DNA for the CDR3: TGTGCCAGCAGCCCACCCCCAGGGTCGGTTAACACCGGGGAGCTGTTTTTT. Protein: CASSPPPGSVNTGELFF. This chain uses TRBV3-1 with TRBJ2-2, with D possibly being TRBD1 (5 bases). Per germline, CDR1 LGHDT and CDR2 YNNKEL (reference sequence). The V end lost 4 bases, the J end lost 2 bases, and 17 bases lay between the germline ends. CDR3 length equals 17 residues. Filled out from reference TRBV3-1 and TRBJ2-2, the complete variable domain reads DTAVSQTPKYLVTQMGNDKSIKCEQNLGHDTMYWYKQDSKKFLKIMFSYNNKELIINETVPNRFSPKSPDKAHLNLHINSLELGDSAVYFCASSPPPGSVNTGELFFGEGSRLTVL.

This clonotype came up a few times. The rearrangement uses TRBV30 and TRBJ1-2, with 9 nucleotides matching TRBD1. The CDR3 contains 15 residues. The V gene's germline CDR1 is GTSNPN and CDR2 SVGIG (reference sequence). Germline trimming cut 3 bases from V and 2 bases from J; bases unmatched to any gene: 7. CDR3 residues: CAWSLYTGGNYGYTF. CDR3 nucleotides: TGTGCCTGGAGCCTATATACAGGGGGCAACTATGGCTACACCTTC.

The rearrangement uses TRBV5-1 and TRBJ2-5; 7 bases agree with TRBD1. The CDR3 has 16 amino acids. Germline V gene sequence: CDR1 SGHRS, CDR2 YFSETQ. V lost 4 bases and J lost 4; bases outside the gene matches: 13. CDR3 protein: CASSLTGTVIGETQYF. Here the CDR3 DNA reads TGCGCCAGCAGCCTGACCGGGACAGTAATTGGAGAGACCCAGTACTTC. The full variable domain, in which reference TRBV5-1 and TRBJ2-5 provide the parts outside the CDR3, is KAGVTQTPRYLIKTRGQQVTLSCSPISGHRSVSWYQQTPGQGLQFLFEYFSETQRNKGNFPGRFSGRQFSNSRSEMNVSTLELGDSALYLCASSLTGTVIGETQYFGPGTRLLVL.

This clonotype was seen at least ten times. This sequence joins TRBV12-3 or TRBV12-4 and TRBJ2-7; no clear D gene. This CDR3 has 12 residues. V gave up 7 bases and J gave up 0 bases, with 7 bases separating them. The CDR3 DNA reads as TGTGCCAGCACGTCGAGCTCCTACGAGCAGTACTTC. It yields the protein CASTSSSYEQYF.

V usage is TRBV3-1 and J usage is TRBJ1-5; D is ambiguous. Trimming removed 0 bases at V and 5 bases at J, with 8 bases between. Germline V gives CDR1 LGHDT, CDR2 YNNKEL (reference sequence). The CDR3 runs 14 residues. The CDR3 nucleotides read TGTGCCAGCAGCCAAGATCCAGGAGATCAGCCCCAGCATTTT. It yields the protein CASSQDPGDQPQHF.

The gene calls are TRBV6-9 and TRBJ1-3; D remains unclear. CDR3 length: 13 residues. Germline assignment: CDR1 MNHGY and CDR2 SVAAGI. Trimming cost V 3 bases and J 0 bases, with 3 bases left between them. In DNA, the CDR3 is TGTGCCAGCAGTTACAACTCTGGAAACACCATATATTTT. Translating it yields CASSYNSGNTIYF.

This chain connects TRBV27 to TRBJ1-2, with D perhaps matching TRBD1 (6 bases). The CDR3 is 12 amino acids. V lost 4 bases and J lost 12, with 15 bases in between. Germline-derived CDR1 and CDR2 are MNHEY and SMNVEV (reference sequence). CDR3 sequence (DNA): TGTGCCAGCAGTTCAGGGATTGGGGGCCACACCTTC. Translated: CASSSGIGGHTF.

This clonotype was seen at least ten times. The chain couples TRBV24-1 to TRBJ2-7, with TRBD1 identical over 9 bases. The CDR3 is 15 residues long. V shed 3 bases and J 0 bases; nucleotides not matched to a gene: 2. Germline assignment: CDR1 KGHDR and CDR2 SFDVKD. The CDR3 DNA reads as TGTGCCACCAGTGATCCGACAGGGGGCTCCTACGAGCAGTACTTC. It translates to CATSDPTGGSYEQYF.

This clonotype has at least ten counts. The genes are TRBV6-1 and TRBJ2-2; D possibly corresponds to TRBD2 (6 bases). The CDR3 is 13 amino acids. Germline CDR1 and CDR2: MNHNS and SASEGT. The germline V and J ends were trimmed by 7 bases and 8 bases, with 14 bases remaining between them. The CDR3 coding sequence is TGTGCCAGCACCCGAATCGGGACTGGGGAGCTGTTTTTT. Its protein product is CASTRIGTGELFF.

This chain connects TRBV13 to TRBJ1-5; the match to TRBD1 covers 9 bases. The CDR3 has 15 amino acids. Per the germline V gene, CDR1 is PRHDT and CDR2 is FYEKMQ (reference sequence). V lost 3 bases, J lost 7 bases, and 7 bases stayed unmatched. The CDR3 DNA reads TGTGCCAGCAGCTTTGGACAGGGGCTAGGGCAGCCCCAGCATTTT. As protein: CASSFGQGLGQPQHF. Combining the CDR3 with reference TRBV13 and TRBJ1-5 gives the whole variable domain AAGVIQSPRHLIKEKRETATLKCYPIPRHDTVYWYQQGPGQDPQFLISFYEKMQSDKGSIPDRFSAQQFSDYHSELNMSSLELGDSALYFCASSFGQGLGQPQHFGDGTRLSIL.

This clonotype was recorded at least ten times. V is TRBV12-3 or TRBV12-4 and J is TRBJ1-1; D not resolved. V lost 6 bases and J lost 4, with 9 bases in between. The CDR3 sequence is 12 residues long. The CDR3 spells CASSHRSTEAFF. The DNA of the CDR3 is TGTGCCAGCAGCCATAGGAGCACTGAAGCTTTCTTT.

This clonotype was detected a few times. In nucleotides, the CDR3 is TGTGCCAGTCAATCCGGGACAGGGGTTTACGAGCAGTACTTC. Translated: CASQSGTGVYEQYF. V is TRBV3-1 and J is TRBJ2-7; 10 positions match TRBD1. The junction had 9 bases not matched to a gene; V was cut back by 9 bases and J by 4 bases. This CDR3 comprises 14 residues. Germline lookup yields CDR1 LGHDT and CDR2 YNNKEL (reference sequence).

This clonotype was recorded many times. The chain uses TRBV27 and TRBJ2-7, with a tentative D call TRBD2 (5 bases). CDR3 length: 13 amino acids. Germline V gene sequence: CDR1 MNHEY, CDR2 SMNVEV (reference sequence). V was pared by 4 bases and J by 2 bases, with 9 bases between. CDR3 coding DNA: TGTGCCAGCAGTTATGGAGCGGCCTACGAGCAGTACTTC. Its protein product is CASSYGAAYEQYF.

A single count supports this clonotype. Germline is not matched at one junction end, which may reflect a read error. This chain connects TRBV28 to TRBJ2-5; no definite D call. Germline-derived CDR1 and CDR2 are MDHEN and SYDVKM. CDR3 size: 9 residues. CDR3 bases: TGTGCCAGCACCACGGAGCAGTGCTTC. Translation: CASTTEQCF.

This clonotype was recorded many times. The chain combines TRBV6-2 or TRBV6-3 with TRBJ2-5; the D gene is possibly TRBD1 (5 bases). The CDR3 spans 15 residues. Germline assignment: CDR1 MNHEY and CDR2 SVGEGT. V shed 2 bases and J shed 5 bases, with 15 bases lying between them. CDR3 region: CASSYGSGLGETQYF. DNA for the CDR3: TGTGCCAGCAGTTACGGTTCAGGGTTGGGCGAGACCCAGTACTTC.

This clonotype is a singleton in its sample. The chain joins TRBV24-1 to TRBJ2-3, with 7 nucleotides matching TRBD2. This CDR3 spans 14 amino acids. The V gene end was trimmed by 5 bases and the J gene end by 6 bases; junction bases not matched to a gene: 7. Germline loops: CDR1 KGHDR, CDR2 SFDVKD. CDR3 coding DNA: TGTGCCACCAGTGGCTCCCGGGAGGTGGATACGCAGTATTTT. Translating gives CATSGSREVDTQYF.

The sample holds many counts of this clonotype. V is TRBV12-5 and J is TRBJ2-5; TRBD1 aligns across 11 bases. CDR1 and CDR2 (germline): LGHNT, FRNRAP. The CDR3 is 18 residues long. J was trimmed by 4 bases and V by 3 bases; bases with no gene match: 13. CDR3 coding DNA: TGTGCTAGTGGTTTCCTAACTCCGGGACAGGGGGAGCGAGAGACCCAGTACTTC. Encoded protein: CASGFLTPGQGERETQYF. The full variable domain, with the rest looked up from reference TRBV12-5 and TRBJ2-5, is DARVTQTPRHKVTEMGQEVTMRCQPILGHNTVFWYRQTMMQGLELLAYFRNRAPLDDSGMPKDRFSAEMPDATLATLKIQPSEPRDSAVYFCASGFLTPGQGERETQYFGPGTRLLVL.

This clonotype was counted ten times or more. Here the CDR3 reads CAAKGARGYTF. The CDR3 DNA is TGTGCCGCCAAAGGGGCGCGCGGCTACACCTTC. This chain connects TRBV10-3 to TRBJ1-2; D possibly corresponds to TRBD1 (5 bases). Germline V CDR1 and CDR2: ENHRY, SYGVKD. The V end was cut by 11 bases, the J end by 8 bases, with 15 bases between. The CDR3 is 11 residues long.

In this sample, this clonotype turned up many times. The genes are TRBV11-2 and TRBJ2-7; unclear D gene. The CDR3 contains 15 residues. The germline CDR1 and CDR2 sequences are SGHAT and FQNNGV. The germline V and J ends were trimmed by 1 base and 8 bases, with 18 bases remaining between them. The CDR3 DNA reads TGTGCCAGCAGCTTAGGGCTCCTGGCCGGCAGGCAGCAGTACTTC. Translation: CASSLGLLAGRQQYF.